A single sample is the source of the 7 T cell receptor beta chains below, sequenced in a study of blood T cell repertoires in COVID-19. Sequencing was performed with immunoSEQ multiplex PCR; in TCRdb, only in-frame clones are kept and a portion is missing. The data hold some 230,000 clones, with approximately 85% observed a single time. Input material: peripheral blood. The receptors here all came from a man aged 45 to 65 who had recovered from COVID-19.

This chain uses TRBV19 with TRBJ2-4, with D perhaps TRBD2 (5 bases). The V end lost 5 bases, the J end lost 0 bases, and 14 bases lay between the germline ends. Germline CDR1 LNHDA, CDR2 SQIVND (reference sequence). This CDR3 is 16 amino acids long. CDR3 nucleotides: TGTGCCAGTAGTCCTCTAGCCCTCCTAGCCAAAAACATTCAGTACTTC. Protein sequence: CASSPLALLAKNIQYF.

The J gene is TRBJ2-7, the V gene TRBV7-8, with 7 positions matching TRBD1. The CDR3 sequence is 14 residues long. The germline CDR1 and CDR2 sequences are SGHVS and FQNEAQ. Losses at the gene ends were 5 bases for V and 1 base for J; bases not matched to a gene: 5. DNA of the CDR3: TGTGCCAGCAGCGAGAGGGGGCCTTCCTACGAGCAGTACTTC. Its protein product is CASSERGPSYEQYF.

About this clone itself: Within the sample, other DNA sequences also encode this same CDR3. The chain uses TRBV11-3 and TRBJ1-1, with D possibly being TRBD1 (5 bases). Germline values: CDR1 SGHNT, CDR2 YENEEA. V lost 5 bases and J 0 bases, leaving 7 bases between the germline ends. The CDR3 runs to 13 residues. The chain's CDR3 is CASSLTVNTEAFF. CDR3 coding DNA: TGTGCCAGCAGCCTGACAGTGAACACTGAAGCTTTCTTT. The full variable domain, completed using reference TRBV11-3 and TRBJ1-1, is EAGVVQSPRYKIIEKKQPVAFWCNPISGHNTLYWYLQNLGQGPELLIRYENEEAVDDSQLPKDRFSAERLKGVDSTLKIQPAELGDSAVYLCASSLTVNTEAFFGQGTRLTVV.

The chain has TRBV9 and TRBJ2-5; 11 nucleotides align to TRBD2. The length of the CDR3 is 17 residues. CDR1 is SGDLS, CDR2 YYNGEE, per germline. V lost 1 base, J lost 0 bases, and 5 bases stayed unmatched. CDR3 nucleotides: TGTGCCAGCAGCGTATCAGTAGCGGGAGGGTACCAAGAGACCCAGTACTTC. This sequence encodes CASSVSVAGGYQETQYF.

This rearrangement joins TRBV6-5 to TRBJ1-6, with 7 positions matching TRBD1. Per germline, CDR1 MNHEY and CDR2 SVGAGI. The CDR3 loop spans 14 amino acids. V was pared by 6 bases and J by 4 bases, with 3 bases of the junction left unmatched. CDR3 nucleotide sequence: TGTGCCAGCAGCAAGGGACAGTATAATTCACCCCTCCACTTT. Translated: CASSKGQYNSPLHF.

V gene TRBV27 combines with J gene TRBJ2-7; 8 nucleotides line up with TRBD2. The CDR3 is made up of 14 amino acids. V lost 4 bases to trimming and J lost 6 bases; unmatched junction nucleotides: 8. Germline V gives CDR1 MNHEY, CDR2 SMNVEV (reference sequence). As DNA, the CDR3 is TGTGCCAGCAGTTCTTGGACTAGCCGGGGCGAGCAGTACTTC. Its protein product is CASSSWTSRGEQYF.

The chain couples TRBV6-4 to TRBJ1-1; D is uncertain. This CDR3 comprises 13 residues. V lost 10 bases to trimming and J lost 1 base, with 13 bases between them. Germline V gene data show CDR1 as MRHNA and CDR2 as SNTAGT. The CDR3 protein is CATTERENTEAFF. CDR3 DNA sequence: TGTGCCACCACGGAGAGGGAGAACACTGAAGCTTTCTTT.